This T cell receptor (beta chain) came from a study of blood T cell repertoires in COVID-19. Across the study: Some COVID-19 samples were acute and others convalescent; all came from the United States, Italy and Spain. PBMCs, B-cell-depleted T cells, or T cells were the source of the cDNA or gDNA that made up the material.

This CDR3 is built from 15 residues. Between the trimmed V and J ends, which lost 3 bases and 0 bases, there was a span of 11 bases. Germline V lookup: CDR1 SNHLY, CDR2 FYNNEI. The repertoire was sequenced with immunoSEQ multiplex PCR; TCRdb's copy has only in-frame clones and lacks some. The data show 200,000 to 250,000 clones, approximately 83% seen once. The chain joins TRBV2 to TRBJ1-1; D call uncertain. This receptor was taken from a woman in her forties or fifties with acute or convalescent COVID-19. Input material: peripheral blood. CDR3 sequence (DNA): TGTGCCAGCAGTGATTTGACTATCATGAACACTGAAGCTTTCTTT. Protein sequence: CASSDLTIMNTEAFF.